Presented here are 7 T cell receptor beta chains from one specimen sequenced in a study of T cell repertoires in cytomegalovirus infection. Via MiXCR, TCRdb re-called the reads, giving one row per CDR3 protein. The table shows roughly 350,000 distinct CDR3 sequences, with approximately 35% occurring only once. These TCRs' antigens remain unknown. Sample: cultured PBMCs, taken from culture after CMV antigen stimulation. The receptors come from a human donor in good health (CMV status not recorded). Some clones in this sample may be carry-over from other donors' samples.

This rearrangement joins TRBV7-2 to TRBJ2-7, with a weak D call TRBD2 (6 bases). The germline gives CDR1 SGHTA, CDR2 FQGNSA. This CDR3 has 14 amino acids. The CDR3 DNA is TGTGCCAGCAGTGTTTCGCGGGGTTCTTACGAGCAGTGCGTC. This encodes CASSVSRGSYEQCV.

This clonotype was observed a few times. This chain joins TRBV18 and TRBJ1-1; possible D gene TRBD1, 5 bases. CDR1 is KGHSH, CDR2 LQKENI, per germline. V lost 6 bases and J 1 base, leaving 9 bases between the germline ends. The CDR3 is 13 residues long. The CDR3 coding sequence is TGTGCCAGCTCCGTAGGACAGAACACTGAAGCTTTCTTT. It translates to CASSVGQNTEAFF.

This clonotype was observed once. The chain joins TRBV19 to TRBJ1-5; no firm D call. Trimming cost V 1 base and J 1 base, with 11 bases left between them. The CDR3 runs 16 residues. The germline gives CDR1 LNHDA, CDR2 SQIVND (reference sequence). The CDR3 region is CASSIARQISNQPQHF. The CDR3 DNA reads TGTGCCAGTAGTATAGCGAGGCAGATCAGCAATCAGCCCCAGCATTTT.

This chain joins TRBV19 and TRBJ1-1, with D possibly TRBD1 on 6 matching bases. Germline V gives CDR1 LNHDA, CDR2 SQIVND (reference sequence). CDR3 size: 13 residues. The germline V and J ends were trimmed by 5 bases and 5 bases, with 12 bases remaining between them. CDR3 sequence: CASSRTGITEAFF. For the CDR3, the DNA is TGTGCCAGTAGTCGAACAGGGATTACTGAAGCTTTCTTT.

The chain links TRBV28 to TRBJ1-5; TRBD1 aligns across 8 bases. Germline assignment: CDR1 MDHEN and CDR2 SYDVKM. This CDR3 region has 15 residues. V was clipped by 6 bases and J by 6 bases; unmatched bases: 10. The CDR3 loop is CASSAKWTGFQPQHF. In nucleotides, the CDR3 is TGTGCCAGCAGCGCCAAGTGGACAGGGTTTCAGCCCCAGCATTTT.

The rearrangement uses TRBV6-5 and TRBJ1-1, with D unclear. Per germline, CDR1 MNHEY and CDR2 SVGAGI. The CDR3 contains 15 residues. Trimming took off 7 bases at V and 4 bases at J, with 19 bases between the two ends. The CDR3 DNA sequence: TGTGCCAGCATGGGCCGCGATCGGGGAACCACTGAAGCTTTCTTT. This encodes CASMGRDRGTTEAFF.

J is TRBJ2-7 and V is TRBV6-1, with D possibly called TRBD1 or TRBD2 (5 bases each). V dropped 2 bases and J dropped 0 bases, with 14 bases sitting between them. The CDR3 has 16 residues. Per the germline V gene, CDR1 is MNHNS and CDR2 is SASEGT. CDR3 coding DNA: TGTGCCAGCAGTGAACTCCCCGGGGCCCGCTCCTACGAGCAGTACTTC. Translation gives CASSELPGARSYEQYF.